The present T cell receptor (beta chain) was sequenced within a study of shared clonotypes between healthy human individuals. The wider study: A donor's plate count was three for CD4 naive and three for CD4 memory; CD8 naive had two and CD8 memory one. Study-wide results and caveats: What naive subsets generally showed was a larger estimated richness than memory subsets showed.

Execution of the assay was at deep level. Around 30,000 T cell genomes (approximately 0.2 ug DNA) went into each sorted-subset replicate. Produced via immunoSEQ multiplex PCR; TCRdb's table is partial and in-frame only. The table includes 2 million to 2.5 million clones, more than 80% detected once. Worth noting for this clone: Antigen: not known.

The clonotype originates from a young man in good health. Some clones in this sample may be carry-over from other donors' samples. The source material was naive CD4+ T cells from PBMCs. The subset: CD45RA+ positively selected.

As DNA, the CDR3 is TGTGCCAGCAGCTTCGGAACTGGAAACACCATATATTTT. It specifies CASSFGTGNTIYF. The chain links TRBV7-8 to TRBJ1-3, with D hard to call. The CDR3 sequence is 13 residues long. Trimming took 3 bases from V and 2 from J, leaving 5 bases between them. Germline values: CDR1 SGHVS, CDR2 FQNEAQ.